The 26 T cell receptor beta chains below were found in one sample sequenced in a study of identical twins. Each CDR3 protein is one row after TCRdb ran MiXCR on the 5' RACE reads. The table records more than 600,000 distinct CDR3 sequences, around a sixth of them present only once. These sequences were also reported in another study, on T cells expressing NK-cell markers.

The specimen sequenced was PBMCs. Source of these receptors: a woman younger than 35 in good health.

This clonotype was picked up a small number of times. This sequence joins TRBV6-1 and TRBJ1-1, with 7 nucleotides matching TRBD1. Germline V lookup: CDR1 MNHNS, CDR2 SASEGT. J gave up 5 bases and V 7 bases, and 10 bases lay outside the gene matches. The CDR3 is made up of 14 amino acids. The CDR3 nucleotides read TGTGCCAGCAATAAGGGGGCGCGATGGACTGAAGCTTTCTTT. It codes for CASNKGARWTEAFF.

The chain carries TRBV20-1 and TRBJ1-1, with D hard to call. The CDR3 spans 13 residues. Germline assignment: CDR1 DFQATT and CDR2 SNEGSKA (reference sequence). V gave up 6 bases and J gave up 1 base, with 12 bases separating them. The CDR3 loop reads CSAERVGNTEAFF. CDR3 sequence (DNA): TGCAGTGCCGAAAGAGTGGGGAACACTGAAGCTTTCTTT.

This clonotype was observed a handful of times. The V gene is TRBV6-9, the J gene TRBJ2-7, with 10 bases lining up with TRBD1. V gave up 0 bases and J gave up 3 bases; unmatched junction bases: 2. CDR1 and CDR2 (germline): MNHGY, SVAAGI. This CDR3 contains 15 residues. The CDR3 sequence is CASSYSGTGDYEQYF. CDR3 DNA: TGTGCCAGCAGTTATTCCGGGACAGGGGACTACGAGCAGTACTTC.

This clonotype was recorded at least ten times. This sequence joins TRBV24-1 and TRBJ2-1, with 12 positions matching TRBD2. V dropped 10 bases and J dropped 8; count of bases not matched to a gene: 14. The V gene's germline CDR1 is KGHDR and CDR2 SFDVKD. The CDR3 covers 16 residues. DNA for the CDR3: TGTGCCACGGCCTCCTCTAGCGGGGGGGCCGGGGATGAGCAGTTCTTC. As protein: CATASSSGGAGDEQFF.

The rearrangement uses TRBV4-3 and TRBJ2-1, with TRBD1 matching over 7 bases. The trim removed 4 bases at V and 2 bases at J, leaving 8 bases unmatched. Looked up from germline, CDR1 is LGHNA and CDR2 is YSLEER. CDR3 length equals 16 residues. CDR3 coding DNA: TGCGCCAGCAGCCTAGAACAGGGGACAGCCTACAATGAGCAGTTCTTC. This sequence encodes CASSLEQGTAYNEQFF.

The J gene is TRBJ2-3, the V gene TRBV29-1; D not certain. Trimming stripped 4 bases from V and 4 bases from J, with 6 bases between. Germline lookup yields CDR1 SQVTM and CDR2 ANQGSEA. The CDR3 has 11 residues. CDR3 sequence reads: CSVVGPDTQYF. In DNA, the CDR3 is TGCAGCGTTGTGGGTCCAGATACGCAGTATTTT.

The chain's CDR3 is CASSPTPLTGANVLTF. The CDR3 nucleotides read TGTGCCAGCAGCCCGACCCCCCTTACTGGGGCCAACGTCCTGACTTTC. The chain is built from TRBV3-1 and TRBJ2-6; D gene ambiguous. V lost 4 bases and J 2 bases, leaving 12 bases between the germline ends. The germline V gene has CDR1 LGHDT and CDR2 YNNKEL (reference sequence). The CDR3 length is 16 residues.

The chain joins TRBV20-1 to TRBJ2-1, with 16 bases fitting TRBD2. The CDR3 spans 18 residues. The J segment lost 7 bases and the V segment lost 4 bases, leaving 13 bases of the junction unmatched. CDR1 DFQATT and CDR2 SNEGSKA come from the germline V gene (reference sequence). CDR3 DNA sequence: TGCAGTGCTACATCCGGGACTAGCGGGGGGGCCAGTCGGAATGAGCAGTTCTTC. Its translation: CSATSGTSGGASRNEQFF.

The rearrangement uses TRBV6-1 and TRBJ2-7; D may be TRBD2 (5 bases). Per germline, CDR1 MNHNS and CDR2 SASEGT. Trimming cost V 3 bases and J 0 bases, with 12 bases left between them. The CDR3 runs 15 residues. The CDR3 coding sequence is TGTGCCAGCAGTGAGGTCGATGGGAGCTCCTACGAGCAGTACTTC. Its translation is CASSEVDGSSYEQYF.

This clonotype was recorded only once. This chain uses TRBV20-1 with TRBJ2-4; 7 positions match TRBD1. The CDR3 has 15 amino acids. Germline-derived CDR1 and CDR2 are DFQATT and SNEGSKA (reference sequence). Trimming removed 0 bases from V and 4 bases from J; junction bases left unmatched: 6. The CDR3 DNA follows: TGCAGTGCTAGAGACGCGACAGGGTGGAAAAACATTCAGTACTTC. Its translation: CSARDATGWKNIQYF.

This chain connects TRBV20-1 to TRBJ2-2; D gene uncertain. This CDR3 has 15 residues. Trimming took 3 bases from V and 4 from J, leaving 15 bases between them. Per the germline V gene, CDR1 is DFQATT and CDR2 is SNEGSKA (reference sequence). The CDR3 sequence: CSASSLEGSTGELFF. The CDR3 region has the DNA TGCAGTGCTAGTAGCCTAGAAGGAAGCACCGGGGAGCTGTTTTTT.

The chain links TRBV21-1 to TRBJ2-5; the table assigns TRBD2, which was not confirmed against the DNA. TRBV21-1 is listed as a pseudogene. The CDR3 sequence is 15 residues long. CDR3 sequence (DNA): TGTGCCAGCAGCAAACCGGAGGGACTCCAAGAGACCCAGTACTTC. Protein: CASSKPEGLQETQYF.

This clonotype was counted between two and nine times. The chain carries TRBV4-3 and TRBJ2-3, with 9 positions matching TRBD2. This CDR3 has 16 amino acids. The V segment lost 5 bases and the J segment 5 bases; nucleotides outside the gene matches: 11. Germline V lookup: CDR1 LGHNA, CDR2 YSLEER. This chain's CDR3 is CASSGGPAGGGDTQYF. In nucleotides, the CDR3 is TGCGCCAGCAGCGGCGGCCCAGCGGGAGGTGGAGATACGCAGTATTTT.

In its sample, this clonotype was seen a few times. The chain links TRBV27 to TRBJ2-1, with a tentative D call TRBD1 (6 bases). V was clipped by 6 bases and J by 4 bases, with 16 bases between them. Germline V CDR1 and CDR2: MNHEY, SMNVEV (reference sequence). CDR3 length equals 15 residues. The CDR3 reads CASSKGQSSYNEQFF. CDR3 DNA: TGTGCCAGCAGCAAAGGACAGTCGAGTTACAATGAGCAGTTCTTC.

V usage is TRBV20-1 and J usage is TRBJ2-7; 8 bases fit TRBD2. Germline V CDR1 and CDR2: DFQATT, SNEGSKA (reference sequence). V lost 1 base to trimming and J lost 9 bases; unmatched junction nucleotides: 11. There are 14 residues in the CDR3. CDR3 nucleotides: TGCAGTGCTAGAGGGACTAGCTTAATCTCGGGGCAGTACTTC. Protein sequence: CSARGTSLISGQYF.

J is TRBJ2-7 and V is TRBV7-9, with 8 bases aligning to TRBD2. The ends lost 1 base at V and 3 bases at J; junction bases unmatched: 8. This CDR3 has 16 residues. The germline gives CDR1 SEHNR, CDR2 FQNEAQ (reference sequence). CDR3 amino acids: CASSLGLGGGNYEQYF. The CDR3 nucleotides read TGTGCCAGCAGCTTAGGGTTAGGCGGGGGGAACTACGAGCAGTACTTC.

The rearrangement joins TRBV20-1 to TRBJ2-2, with 12 bases that match TRBD2. Trimming at V came to 0 bases and at J to 5 bases, leaving 4 bases not matched to a gene. The CDR3 consists of 16 residues. Germline V lookup: CDR1 DFQATT, CDR2 SNEGSKA (reference sequence). The CDR3 spells CSARDPSGRGTGELFF. The CDR3 nucleotides are TGCAGTGCTAGAGACCCTAGCGGGAGGGGGACCGGGGAGCTGTTTTTT.

This clonotype has ten or more counts. The rearrangement uses TRBV12-3 or TRBV12-4 and TRBJ1-2; D may be TRBD1 (5 bases). The V end was cut by 3 bases, the J end by 8 bases, with 16 bases between. This CDR3 is built from 14 residues. The CDR3 DNA sequence: TGTGCCAGCAGTTTCCTCACCGGGCGGGGGGGCTACACCTTC. It specifies CASSFLTGRGGYTF.

This clonotype was seen more than once but under ten times. This chain joins TRBV4-2 and TRBJ2-5, with a tentative D call TRBD2 (5 bases). The CDR3 totals 14 residues. Trimming cost V 1 base and J 1 base, with 7 bases left between them. CDR1 and CDR2 from the germline V gene are LGHNA and YNFKEQ. The CDR3 region is CASSQVRGQETQYF. The DNA of the CDR3 is TGTGCCAGCAGCCAAGTCCGGGGCCAAGAGACCCAGTACTTC.

The table lists this clonotype with many counts. The genes are TRBV12-5 and TRBJ2-1; TRBD2 agrees at 9 bases. This CDR3 spans 10 amino acids. CDR1 and CDR2 (germline): LGHNT, FRNRAP. The chain's CDR3 is CASGRNEQFF. The CDR3 DNA reads as TGTGCCAGCGGGAGGAATGAGCAGTTCTTC.

This clonotype was seen a few times. This chain connects TRBV27 to TRBJ1-5, with D possibly matching TRBD1 (5 bases). Germline CDR1 MNHEY, CDR2 SMNVEV (reference sequence). V lost 8 bases, J lost 7 bases, and 12 bases lay in between. There are 12 residues in the CDR3. This CDR3 is CASRGVEQPQHF. As DNA, the CDR3 is TGTGCCAGCCGAGGGGTAGAACAGCCCCAGCATTTT.

This clonotype was seen ten or more times. The rearrangement links TRBV5-1 to TRBJ1-2; 10 nucleotides align to TRBD1. Looked up from germline, CDR1 is SGHRS and CDR2 is YFSETQ. Trimming took 4 bases from V and 8 from J; bases not matched to a gene: 5. The CDR3 covers 13 residues. CDR3 coding DNA: TGCGCCAGCAGCCTCGGGACAGGGGAAGGCTACACCTTC. Amino acids: CASSLGTGEGYTF. Using reference TRBV5-1 and TRBJ1-2 for the parts outside the CDR3, the full variable domain is KAGVTQTPRYLIKTRGQQVTLSCSPISGHRSVSWYQQTPGQGLQFLFEYFSETQRNKGNFPGRFSGRQFSNSRSEMNVSTLELGDSALYLCASSLGTGEGYTFGSGTRLTVV.

This clonotype was detected a few times. The rearrangement links TRBV20-1 to TRBJ1-1, with 7 bases that match TRBD1. CDR3 length: 13 amino acids. Germline-derived CDR1 and CDR2 are DFQATT and SNEGSKA (reference sequence). The ends lost 6 bases at V and 4 bases at J; junction bases unmatched: 8. CDR3 loop: CSAPRGLTTEAFF. DNA for the CDR3: TGCAGTGCGCCCAGGGGGTTAACCACTGAAGCTTTCTTT.

The chain links TRBV6-2 or TRBV6-3 to TRBJ1-1; tentatively, D is TRBD1 (5 bases). This CDR3 region has 14 residues. The V gene lost 5 bases and the J gene lost 5 bases, with 15 bases spanning the gap. Germline loops: CDR1 MNHEY, CDR2 SVGEGT. The CDR3 reads CASSPGTPGTEAFF. The CDR3 bases are TGTGCCAGCAGTCCCGGGACTCCCGGGACTGAAGCTTTCTTT.

The J gene is TRBJ1-1, the V gene TRBV12-3 or TRBV12-4, with 9 bases that match TRBD1. J gave up 11 bases and V 2 bases, and 9 bases lay outside the gene matches. This CDR3 has 14 residues. The CDR3 sequence is CASSLRDRGLEAFF. For the CDR3, the DNA is TGTGCCAGCAGTTTACGAGACAGGGGGTTGGAGGCTTTCTTT.

This chain uses TRBV7-9 with TRBJ2-1; possibly TRBD1 or TRBD2 for D (5 bases each). The CDR3 has 13 residues. The V gene's germline CDR1 is SEHNR and CDR2 FQNEAQ (reference sequence). Trimming took 5 bases from V and 9 from J, leaving 14 bases between them. The CDR3 loop is CASSPGNGGEQFF. DNA of the CDR3: TGTGCCAGCAGCCCGGGAAATGGGGGTGAGCAGTTCTTC. The entire variable domain, with the rest obtained from reference TRBV7-9 and TRBJ2-1, is as follows: DTGVSQNPRHKITKRGQNVTFRCDPISEHNRLYWYRQTLGQGPEFLTYFQNEAQLEKSRLLSDRFSAERPKGSFSTLEIQRTEQGDSAMYLCASSPGNGGEQFFGPGTRLTVL.